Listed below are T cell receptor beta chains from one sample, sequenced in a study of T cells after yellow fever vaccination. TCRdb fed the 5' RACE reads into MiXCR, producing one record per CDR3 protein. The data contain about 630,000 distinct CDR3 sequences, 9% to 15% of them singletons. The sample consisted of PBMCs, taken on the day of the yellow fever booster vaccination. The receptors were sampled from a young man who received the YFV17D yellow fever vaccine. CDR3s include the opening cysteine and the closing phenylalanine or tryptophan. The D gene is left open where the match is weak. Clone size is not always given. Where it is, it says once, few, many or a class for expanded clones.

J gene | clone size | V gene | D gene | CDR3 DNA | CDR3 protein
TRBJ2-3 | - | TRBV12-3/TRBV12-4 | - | TGTGCCAGCAGTCCCTTAGGGTATACGCAGTATTTT | CASSPLGYTQYF
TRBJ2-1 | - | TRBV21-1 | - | TGTGCCAGCAGCCCAAAACAAGCGGGGGCCTACAATGAGCAGTTCTTC | CASSPKQAGAYNEQFF
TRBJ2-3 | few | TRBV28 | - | TGTGCCAGCGCATGGCAAGGGGGTCCTACGCAGTATTTT | CASAWQGGPTQYF
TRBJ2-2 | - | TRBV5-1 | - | TGCGCCAGCAGTATACAGGGTTACACCGGGGAGCTGTTTTTT | CASSIQGYTGELFF
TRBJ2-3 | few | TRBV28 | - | TGTGCCAGCTGCATCCCGGGGCAGAGGGCAGATACGCAGTATTTT | CASCIPGQRADTQYF
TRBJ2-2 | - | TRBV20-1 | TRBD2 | TGCAGTGCTAGACTAGCGGGAAACACCGGGGAGCTGTTTTTT | CSARLAGNTGELFF
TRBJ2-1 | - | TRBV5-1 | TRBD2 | TGCGCCAGCAGCTTGGCAGCTAGCGGGAGTCCTGAGCAGTTCTTC | CASSLAASGSPEQFF
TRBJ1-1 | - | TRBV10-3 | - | TGTGCCATCAGGACTGAAGGGACTGAAGCTTTCTTT | CAIRTEGTEAFF
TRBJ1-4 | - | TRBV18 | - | TGTGCCAGCTCACCAAACCGGGCCGAAGAAAAACTGTTTTTT | CASSPNRAEEKLFF
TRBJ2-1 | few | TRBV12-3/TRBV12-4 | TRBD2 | TGTGCCAGCAGTTTAGACACATTTCTAGCGGGACGCAATGAGCAGTTCTTC | CASSLDTFLAGRNEQFF
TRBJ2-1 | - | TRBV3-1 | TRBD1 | TGTGCCAGCAGCCAATACACGGGACAGGGGACTTTGGAGGAGCAGTTCTTC | CASSQYTGQGTLEEQFF
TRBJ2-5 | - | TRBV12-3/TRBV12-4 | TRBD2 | TGTGCCAGCAGTTTTCTCCCCGAGGGACTAGCGGGATCGAAAACAGAGACCCAGTACTTC | CASSFLPEGLAGSKTETQYF
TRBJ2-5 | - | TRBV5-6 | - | TGTGCCAGCAGCTTGGGGACGCACGAAGAGACCCAGTACTTC | CASSLGTHEETQYF
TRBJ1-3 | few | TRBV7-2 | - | TGTGCCAGCAGCTTCGATGGAAACACCATATATTTT | CASSFDGNTIYF
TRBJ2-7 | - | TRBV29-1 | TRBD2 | TGCAGCGGATCTAGCGGATACTACGAGCAGTACTTC | CSGSSGYYEQYF
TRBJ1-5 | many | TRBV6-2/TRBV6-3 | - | TGTGCCAGCGTAGCAGCCTATAGCAATCAGCCCCAGCATTTT | CASVAAYSNQPQHF
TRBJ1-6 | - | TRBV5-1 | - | TGCGCCAGCACCACTTGGGGGCACGGGGGGTCACCCCTCCACTTT | CASTTWGHGGSPLHF
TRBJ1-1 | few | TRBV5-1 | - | TGCGCCAGCAGCTTGGAGGAAGTTCGGACTGAAGCTTTCTTT | CASSLEEVRTEAFF
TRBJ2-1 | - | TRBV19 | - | TGTGCCAGTAGTACCGGGACCACAGGGTACAATGAGCAGTTCTTC | CASSTGTTGYNEQFF
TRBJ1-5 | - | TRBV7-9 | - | TGTGCCAGCAGCTTACCAGGTTGGAGCAATCAGCCCCAGCATTTT | CASSLPGWSNQPQHF
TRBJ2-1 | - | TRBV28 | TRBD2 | TGTGCCAGTTTAGCGGGAGGGAACAATGAGCAGTTCTTC | CASLAGGNNEQFF
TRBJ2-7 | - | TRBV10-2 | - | TGCGCCAGCGGGCTCGAGCAGTACTTC | CASGLEQYF
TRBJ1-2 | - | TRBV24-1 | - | TGTGCCACCAGTCAAGCTAACTATGGCTACACCTTC | CATSQANYGYTF
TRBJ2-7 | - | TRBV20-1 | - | TGCAGTGCCGGACTGGACCGATACTCCTACGAGCAGTACTTC | CSAGLDRYSYEQYF
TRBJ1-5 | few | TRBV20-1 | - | TGCAGTGCTAGGATCTCCCCCGATCAGCCCCAGCATTTT | CSARISPDQPQHF
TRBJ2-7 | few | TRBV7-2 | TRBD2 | TGTGCCAGCAGCTTAGCGCGGACTAGCGGGAGGGCCGTCTACGAGCAGTACTTC | CASSLARTSGRAVYEQYF
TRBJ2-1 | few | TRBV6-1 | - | TGTGCCAGCAGTGAAATGGGCAAATACAATGAGCAGTTCTTC | CASSEMGKYNEQFF
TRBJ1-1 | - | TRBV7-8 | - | TGTGCCAGCAGCTTAGCTTCGTGGGCTGAAGCTTTCTTT | CASSLASWAEAFF
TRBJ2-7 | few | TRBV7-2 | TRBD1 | TGTGCCAGCAGCTTAGATCCAGGGGGTTTTTGGCCCGAGCAGTACTTC | CASSLDPGGFWPEQYF
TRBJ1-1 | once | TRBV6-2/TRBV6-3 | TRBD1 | TGTGCCAGCAGAGAACAGGGGGCAGTGGTTGACACTGAAGCTTTCTTT | CASREQGAVVDTEAFF
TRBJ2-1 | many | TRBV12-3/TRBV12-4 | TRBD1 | TGTGCCAGCAGTTCCGGGACAGGTGACAATGAGCAGTTCTTC | CASSSGTGDNEQFF